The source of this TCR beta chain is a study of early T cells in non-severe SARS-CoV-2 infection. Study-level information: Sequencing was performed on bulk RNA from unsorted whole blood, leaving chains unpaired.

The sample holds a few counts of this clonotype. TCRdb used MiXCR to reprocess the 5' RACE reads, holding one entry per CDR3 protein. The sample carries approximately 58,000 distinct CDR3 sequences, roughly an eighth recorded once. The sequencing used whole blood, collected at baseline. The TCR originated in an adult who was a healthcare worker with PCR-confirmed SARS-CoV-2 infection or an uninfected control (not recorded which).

CDR3 DNA: TGTGCCAGCAGCTTTCGGGGGGCGCCCGGGGCCAACGTCCTGACTTTC. This translates into CASSFRGAPGANVLTF. The chain joins TRBV11-2 to TRBJ2-6; perhaps TRBD2 as D (7 bases). Trimming left V 3 bases short and J 4 bases short, with 13 bases between. Germline V gives CDR1 SGHAT, CDR2 FQNNGV. This CDR3 has 16 residues.